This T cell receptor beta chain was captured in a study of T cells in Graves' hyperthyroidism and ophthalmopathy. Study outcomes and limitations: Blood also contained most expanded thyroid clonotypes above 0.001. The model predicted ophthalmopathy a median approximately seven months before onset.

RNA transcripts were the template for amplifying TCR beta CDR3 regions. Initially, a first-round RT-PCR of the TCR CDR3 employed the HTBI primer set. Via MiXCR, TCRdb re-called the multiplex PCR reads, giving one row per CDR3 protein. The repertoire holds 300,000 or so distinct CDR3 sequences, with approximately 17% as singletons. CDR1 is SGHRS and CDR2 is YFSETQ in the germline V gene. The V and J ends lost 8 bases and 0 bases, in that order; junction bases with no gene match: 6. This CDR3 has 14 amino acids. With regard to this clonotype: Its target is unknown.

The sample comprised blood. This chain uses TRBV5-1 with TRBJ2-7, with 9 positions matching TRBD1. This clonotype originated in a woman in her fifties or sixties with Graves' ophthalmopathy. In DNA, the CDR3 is TGCGCCAGTTTAAAGGACAGGGGCTCCTACGAGCAGTACTTC. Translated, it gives CASLKDRGSYEQYF.